A single sample gave rise to the 25 T cell receptor beta chains below, sequenced in a study of OX40 agonist ivuxolimab in advanced cancers. Generated by immunoSEQ multiplex PCR, the TCRdb table keeps only in-frame clones and is missing some. Of tens of thousands of clones listed, 70% to 85% are singletons. The material sequenced was CD4+ or CD8+ T cells sorted from blood, taken in a trial of the OX40 agonist ivuxolimab. Every receptor here comes from an adult with an advanced solid tumor such as melanoma, head and neck, liver or kidney cancer.

This clone was seen a few times. The chain joins TRBV28 to TRBJ2-2, with D perhaps TRBD2 (5 bases). CDR1 is MDHEN, CDR2 SYDVKM, per germline. The V and J ends lost 3 bases and 7 bases respectively, with 15 bases between them. The CDR3 extends over 15 amino acids. Here the CDR3 DNA reads TGTGCCAGCAGTTTGTGGAGGTCTGAGGGCGGGGAGCTGTTTTTT. Residues: CASSLWRSEGGELFF.

The chain recombines TRBV28 with TRBJ2-2; D unresolved. The germline CDR1 and CDR2 sequences are MDHEN and SYDVKM. The V end lost 7 bases, the J end lost 6 bases, and 9 bases lay between the germline ends. The CDR3 runs to 12 residues. The CDR3 loop reads CASTPRPGELFF. CDR3 DNA: TGTGCCAGCACCCCCCGGCCCGGGGAGCTGTTTTTT.

The rearrangement links TRBV6-1 to TRBJ2-7, with D perhaps matching TRBD1 (5 bases). V was pared by 8 bases and J by 6 bases, with 8 bases between. The CDR3 covers 10 residues. CDR1 MNHNS and CDR2 SASEGT come from the germline V gene. CDR3 loop: CASGASEQYF. The CDR3 nucleotides read TGTGCCAGCGGGGCGTCCGAGCAGTACTTC.

CDR3 sequence: CASSPGAHYNEQFF. The CDR3 DNA reads TGTGCCAGCTCACCAGGGGCCCACTACAATGAGCAGTTCTTC. V gene TRBV18 combines with J gene TRBJ2-1; the D gene is possibly TRBD1 (5 bases). The germline V gene has CDR1 KGHSH and CDR2 LQKENI. This CDR3 contains 14 residues. V was shortened by 2 bases and J by 3 bases, with 8 bases between the two germline ends.

This clone was seen a single time. The V gene is TRBV5-6, the J gene TRBJ2-5; TRBD2 matches at 8 bases. The CDR3 contains 15 residues. The germline gives CDR1 SGHDT, CDR2 YYEEEE. V lost 4 bases, J lost 5 bases, and 10 bases stayed unmatched. The CDR3 coding sequence is TGTGCCAGCAGCCCCACCCGGGGGGGCTTGGAGACCCAGTACTTC. Protein sequence: CASSPTRGGLETQYF.

This chain links TRBV29-1 with TRBJ2-2; no firm D call. Germline-derived CDR1 and CDR2 are SQVTM and ANQGSEA. V lost 4 bases to trimming and J lost 7 bases, with 13 bases between them. This CDR3 is built from 13 residues. The chain's CDR3 is CSVAKSRRGELFF. CDR3 DNA: TGCAGCGTTGCAAAGTCAAGGCGCGGGGAGCTGTTTTTT.

The chain joins TRBV4-1 to TRBJ2-3; 9 bases are shared with TRBD2. Germline V CDR1 and CDR2: MGHRA, YSYEKL. J was trimmed by 3 bases and V by 3 bases; bases with no gene match: 4. The CDR3 contains 15 residues. CDR3 sequence reads: CASSQVSGRTDTQYF. CDR3 nucleotides: TGCGCCAGCAGCCAGGTTAGCGGGAGAACAGATACGCAGTATTTT.

This chain connects TRBV5-1 to TRBJ2-5; TRBD2 might be the D (5 bases). This CDR3 has 16 residues. Trimming removed 0 bases at V and 4 bases at J, with 16 bases between. CDR1 and CDR2 (germline): SGHRS, YFSETQ. Here the CDR3 reads CASSLGSGPEVETQYF. CDR3 sequence (DNA): TGCGCCAGCAGCTTGGGATCGGGCCCGGAGGTAGAGACCCAGTACTTC.

V usage is TRBV7-9 and J usage is TRBJ1-2; tentative D call: TRBD1 (5 bases). Trimming left V 5 bases short and J 5 bases short, with 18 bases between. The length of the CDR3 is 15 residues. CDR1 and CDR2 from the germline V gene are SEHNR and FQNEAQ (reference sequence). As DNA, the CDR3 is TGTGCCAGCAGCCCCGGTCAGGGATTAAGTTATGGCTACACCTTC. Its protein is CASSPGQGLSYGYTF.

This chain connects TRBV27 to TRBJ1-1; possible D gene TRBD1, 5 bases. The CDR3 spans 13 residues. The germline CDR1 and CDR2 sequences are MNHEY and SMNVEV (reference sequence). V lost 5 bases and J 7 bases, leaving 14 bases between the germline ends. The CDR3 protein is CASSLWGGDEAFF. The CDR3 bases are TGTGCCAGCAGTCTATGGGGCGGGGATGAAGCTTTCTTT.

The gene calls are TRBV19 and TRBJ2-5; no clear D gene. The CDR3 runs 12 residues. V was pared by 5 bases and J by 7 bases, with 11 bases between. CDR1 is LNHDA, CDR2 SQIVND, per germline (reference sequence). The CDR3 coding sequence is TGTGCCAGTAGTGGGCGTTCCCGGACCCAGTACTTC. Protein sequence: CASSGRSRTQYF.

This clone came up once. The gene calls are TRBV7-9 and TRBJ2-5; D could derive from TRBD1 or TRBD2 (7 bases each). Trimming removed 6 bases at V and 5 bases at J, with 16 bases between. Germline values: CDR1 SEHNR, CDR2 FQNEAQ (reference sequence). There are 14 residues in the CDR3. As DNA, the CDR3 is TGTGCCAGCAGTTACCAGGGGGGGTCGGAGACCCAGTACTTC. Its protein is CASSYQGGSETQYF.

CDR3 loop: CASSRTSGNNEQFF. CDR3 bases: TGTGCCAGCAGCCGGACTAGCGGGAACAATGAGCAGTTCTTC. The V call is TRBV7-2, the J call TRBJ2-1; 12 bases fit TRBD2. Trimming cost V 5 bases and J 5 bases; bases outside gene matches: 1. The CDR3 extends over 14 amino acids. Germline CDR1 is SGHTA and CDR2 is FQGNSA.

This clone was found a few times. This sequence joins TRBV7-2 and TRBJ2-1, with 12 bases lining up with TRBD1. The CDR3 sequence is 16 residues long. The V gene end was trimmed by 0 bases and the J gene end by 10 bases; junction bases not matched to a gene: 7. The germline V gene encodes CDR1 SGHTA and CDR2 FQGNSA. In DNA, the CDR3 is TGTGCCAGCAGCTTAGCCGGGACAGGGGGCCAAGGGGAGCAGTTCTTC. Translating gives CASSLAGTGGQGEQFF.

The V gene is TRBV4-1, the J gene TRBJ1-5; the D gene is possibly TRBD1 (6 bases). Germline CDR1 and CDR2: MGHRA and YSYEKL. V lost 2 bases to trimming and J lost 6 bases, with 14 bases between them. The CDR3 consists of 15 residues. CDR3 residues: CASSQTRGVGQPQHF. The CDR3 DNA is TGCGCCAGCAGCCAAACGAGGGGGGTGGGTCAGCCCCAGCATTTT.

This clone showed up just once. The V call is TRBV27, the J call TRBJ2-7; D assignment may be TRBD1 or TRBD2 (5 bases each). Germline V gene sequence: CDR1 MNHEY, CDR2 SMNVEV (reference sequence). The CDR3 runs to 15 residues. Trimming stripped 2 bases from V and 5 bases from J, with 16 bases between. The CDR3 DNA reads TGTGCCAGCAGTTTACTTGGGGACCCGGGTCACGAGCAGTACTTC. As protein: CASSLLGDPGHEQYF.

The J gene is TRBJ1-5, the V gene TRBV10-3; D may be TRBD1 (6 bases). Germline CDR1 is ENHRY and CDR2 is SYGVKD. The CDR3 spans 14 residues. V lost 10 bases to trimming and J lost 8 bases, with 21 bases between them. CDR3 sequence reads: CATKGAQGMEPQHF. CDR3 sequence (DNA): TGTGCCACCAAGGGAGCTCAGGGGATGGAGCCCCAGCATTTT.

This clone turned up a few times. V gene TRBV4-1 combines with J gene TRBJ2-1, with D perhaps TRBD2 (5 bases). Trimming cost V 0 bases and J 6 bases, with 18 bases left between them. The CDR3 length is 17 residues. The germline CDR1 and CDR2 sequences are MGHRA and YSYEKL. CDR3 coding DNA: TGCGCCAGCAGCCAAGATGGGTCGTCTACGGGAACCAATGAGCAGTTCTTC. It specifies CASSQDGSSTGTNEQFF.

The chain employs TRBV19 and TRBJ2-5; no clear D gene. The end of the DNA fits TRBJ2-7 better, so the J call may be wrong. The germline V gene has CDR1 LNHDA and CDR2 SQIVND (reference sequence). The CDR3 covers 11 residues. The CDR3 region has the DNA TGTGCCAGTATCGACCGTAACGAGCAGTACTTC. Translation: CASIDRNEQYF.

V and J are TRBV7-9 and TRBJ2-1; 12 bases fit TRBD2. V dropped 4 bases and J dropped 2; count of bases not matched to a gene: 6. Germline loops: CDR1 SEHNR, CDR2 FQNEAQ (reference sequence). The length of the CDR3 is 17 residues. CDR3 in amino acids: CASSSGTSGRAYNEQFF. CDR3 sequence (DNA): TGTGCCAGCAGCTCAGGGACTAGCGGGCGAGCCTACAATGAGCAGTTCTTC.

The V and J genes are TRBV7-2 and TRBJ2-1, with a tentative D call TRBD2 (6 bases). Trimming pared 5 bases from V and 7 bases from J, leaving 12 bases between. Germline V lookup: CDR1 SGHTA, CDR2 FQGNSA. The CDR3 sequence is 13 residues long. The CDR3: CASSPRRGNEQFF. CDR3 in DNA: TGTGCCAGCAGCCCTAGACGGGGGAATGAGCAGTTCTTC.

The CDR3 sequence is CASSPAGANVLTF. In DNA, the CDR3 is TGTGCCAGCTCACCCGCTGGGGCCAACGTCCTGACTTTC. This sequence joins TRBV9 and TRBJ2-6; D is unclear. There are 13 residues in the CDR3. CDR1 is SGDLS and CDR2 is YYNGEE in the germline V gene. V gave up 7 bases and J gave up 2 bases, with 7 bases separating them.

This clone appeared a few times. J is TRBJ1-1 and V is TRBV28; D is uncertain. This CDR3 is built from 16 residues. V shed 4 bases and J shed 1 base, with 16 bases lying between them. The germline V gene encodes CDR1 MDHEN and CDR2 SYDVKM. The CDR3 DNA follows: TGTGCCAGCAGTTCATATGTCTTTGGCCGGAACACTGAAGCTTTCTTT. Amino acids: CASSSYVFGRNTEAFF.

The CDR3 spells CASSRDVHQTGELFF. The CDR3 DNA reads TGTGCCAGCAGCCGGGACGTCCATCAGACCGGGGAGCTGTTTTTT. The V and J genes are TRBV6-4 and TRBJ2-2; D is tentatively TRBD1 or TRBD2 (5 bases each). The germline gives CDR1 MRHNA, CDR2 SNTAGT. This CDR3 comprises 15 residues. V was clipped by 6 bases and J by 5 bases, with 16 bases between them.

The chain combines TRBV5-1 with TRBJ2-5, with TRBD1 matching over 10 bases. The last part of the DNA fits TRBJ2-7 better; the J call may be wrong. Germline loops: CDR1 SGHRS, CDR2 YFSETQ. This CDR3 has 15 amino acids. As DNA, the CDR3 is TGCGCCAGCAGCTCCGACAGGGGGCTCGCCTACGAGCAGTACTTC. Its translation: CASSSDRGLAYEQYF.